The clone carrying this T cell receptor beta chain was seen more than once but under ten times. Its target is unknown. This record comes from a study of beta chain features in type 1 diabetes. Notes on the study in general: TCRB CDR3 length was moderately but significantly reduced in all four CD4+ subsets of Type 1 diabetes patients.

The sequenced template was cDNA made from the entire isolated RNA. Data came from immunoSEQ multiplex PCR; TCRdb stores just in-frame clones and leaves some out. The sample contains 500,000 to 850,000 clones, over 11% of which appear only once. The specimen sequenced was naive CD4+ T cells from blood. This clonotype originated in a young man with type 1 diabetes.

In DNA form, the CDR3 reads TGCAGTGCTGGTACAGGTGAAGCTTTCTTT. Its protein is CSAGTGEAFF. This chain connects TRBV20-1 to TRBJ1-1; the D gene is possibly TRBD1 (5 bases). This CDR3 is built from 10 residues. Per germline, CDR1 DFQATT and CDR2 SNEGSKA (reference sequence). Trimming removed 5 bases at V and 7 bases at J, with 8 bases between.